This T cell receptor (beta chain) was identified during a study of OX40 agonist ivuxolimab in advanced cancers. Profiled with immunoSEQ multiplex PCR; TCRdb holds only in-frame clones, not every one. The sample has roughly 60,000 clones; less than 95% are singletons. The specimen comprised CD4+ or CD8+ T cells sorted from blood, sampled in a trial of the OX40 agonist ivuxolimab. This TCR was sampled from an adult with an advanced solid tumor such as melanoma, head and neck, liver or kidney cancer.

CDR3 residues: CASSFSSGGIYEQYF. The CDR3 nucleotides read TGCGCCAGCAGCTTCTCGTCTGGGGGAATCTACGAGCAGTACTTC. The chain combines TRBV5-1 with TRBJ2-7, with D perhaps TRBD1 or TRBD2 (5 bases each). The CDR3 loop spans 15 amino acids. CDR1 SGHRS and CDR2 YFSETQ come from the germline V gene. V gave up 2 bases and J gave up 3 bases, with 15 bases separating them.